The rows below give T cell receptor beta chains drawn from one sample of a study of T cell responses to AZD1222 COVID-19 vaccine. Repertoires were generated with immunoSEQ multiplex PCR, while TCRdb's copy carries only in-frame clones and drops some. The sample contains 120,000 or so clones, around 90% of which appear only once. The specimen comprised peripheral blood, sampled on day 0 of AZD1222 vaccination. Receptor source: an adult in good health. The CDR3 runs from the conserved cysteine through the conserved F or W. A D gene is named only where the DNA matches it firmly. For some rows the clone size is stated as once, few or many, or as a class when expanded; others skip it.

d_call	clone_size	v_call	j_call	cdr3_nt	cdr3_aa
TRBD1	NA	TRBV19	TRBJ1-1	TGTGCCAGTAGTTCTACAGGGGGCCTCACTGAAGCTTTCTTT	CASSSTGGLTEAFF
TRBD1	NA	TRBV28	TRBJ2-2	TGTGCCAGCCCAGGGGGCGCCGTCACCGGGGAGCTGTTTTTT	CASPGGAVTGELFF
NA	NA	TRBV10-2	TRBJ1-1	TGCGCCACCGGTGATGTGGGCCAAGGCACTGAAGCTTTCTTT	CATGDVGQGTEAFF
NA	NA	TRBV29-1	TRBJ1-1	TGCAGCGCACACAACTCGAACACTGAAGCTTTCTTT	CSAHNSNTEAFF
NA	NA	TRBV5-4	TRBJ1-4	TGTGCCAGCAGCTTAAGTGTCGCCGATGAAAAACTGTTTTTT	CASSLSVADEKLFF
NA	NA	TRBV2	TRBJ2-4	TGTGCCAGCAGTGACCCGACAAACCAACTCAAAAACATTCAGTACTTC	CASSDPTNQLKNIQYF
NA	NA	TRBV2	TRBJ1-4	TGTGCCAGCGAGGGGAATACAGGGACAACTAATGAAAAACTGTTTTTT	CASEGNTGTTNEKLFF
NA	NA	TRBV10-3	TRBJ2-3	TGTGCCACAAAGACCCTGGGGTACACAGATACGCAGTATTTT	CATKTLGYTDTQYF
NA	NA	TRBV30	TRBJ2-2	TGTGCCTGGAGTGCGGGACACAGCAATACCGGGGAGCTGTTTTTT	CAWSAGHSNTGELFF
TRBD1	NA	TRBV18	TRBJ1-2	TGTGCCAGCTCACCTGCAGGGGGCGAGTTCTCCTATGGCTACACCTTC	CASSPAGGEFSYGYTF
NA	NA	TRBV6-5	TRBJ1-1	TGTGCCCGGACGGACGGGAGACTGAACACTGAAGCTTTCTTT	CARTDGRLNTEAFF
NA	NA	TRBV7-9	TRBJ1-2	TGTGCCAGCAGTTCTACAGAAGCCTATGGCTACACCTTC	CASSSTEAYGYTF
TRBD1	few	TRBV6-2/TRBV6-3	TRBJ2-7	TGTGCCAGCAGTCCGACAGGGTTGGGCGAGCAGTACTTC	CASSPTGLGEQYF
NA	once	TRBV5-6	TRBJ1-3	TGTGCCAGCAGCTTGGCAGGGACTGGAAACACCATATATTTT	CASSLAGTGNTIYF
NA	NA	TRBV21-1	TRBJ1-4	TGTGCCAGCAGCAAGAGACTCCGCGTTGGGACCAACGCGGAAAAACTGTTTTTT	CASSKRLRVGTNAEKLFF